Described below is a single T cell receptor beta chain sequence and its context. The antigen is unknown. Treatment described: roughly ten-day PBMC culture with coronavirus spike peptide pools or control peptides (ViraFEST assay). V was trimmed by 4 bases and J by 3 bases, leaving 10 bases between them. CDR1 is ENHRY and CDR2 is SYGVKD in the germline V gene. There are 13 residues in the CDR3. The sample originates from a study of vaccination and CD4 T cells after COVID-19. Cultured CD4+ T-cell DNA underwent Oncomine TCR Beta short-read sequencing. From the PCR reads, TCRdb called clonotypes with MiXCR, one entry per CDR3 protein. The repertoire holds about 16,000 distinct CDR3 sequences, with 48% as singletons.

The sequenced material came from CD4+ T cells from blood, cultured in vitro. The source is a human donor who had recovered from COVID-19. This rearrangement joins TRBV10-3 to TRBJ2-7; D gene ambiguous. The CDR3 loop reads CAISGGRLYEQYF. As DNA, the CDR3 is TGTGCCATCAGTGGCGGCAGACTCTACGAGCAGTACTTC.